This TCR beta chain is drawn from a study of blood T cell repertoires in COVID-19. About the research overall: Samples representing acute and convalescent COVID-19 were sourced from the United States, Italy and Spain. The cDNA or gDNA used as material had been derived from T cells, B-cell-depleted T cells, or PBMCs.

Authors' data handling: The assay estimated nucleated cells by amplifying reference gene primers. Profiling relied on immunoSEQ multiplex PCR, and the TCRdb table lists in-frame clones only, not all of them. V and J calls and clone size are copied from that table; D and trimming were computed from the DNA. The profile covers about 360,000 clones, with roughly 86% appearing a single time and around 2.9% taken by the ten largest. This CDR3 is built from 14 residues. CDR1 and CDR2 (germline): SGDLS, YYNGEE. V lost 1 base and J 2 bases, leaving 10 bases between the germline ends. The receptor was isolated from a human donor in a cohort sampled during active COVID-19. V usage is TRBV9 and J usage is TRBJ2-7; D call uncertain. The sample was peripheral blood. The CDR3 here is CASSVRFEAYEQYF. In nucleotides, the CDR3 is TGTGCCAGCAGCGTAAGGTTCGAGGCCTACGAGCAGTACTTC. The variable domain in full, completed from reference TRBV9 and TRBJ2-7, reads DSGVTQTPKHLITATGQRVTLRCSPRSGDLSVYWYQQSLDQGLQFLIQYYNGEERAKGNILERFSAQQFPDLHSELNLSSLELGDSALYFCASSVRFEAYEQYFGPGTRLTVT.